A selection of T cell receptor beta chains follows, all from one sample in a study of blood T cells in healthy people across ages. TCRdb recomputed calls from the 5' RACE reads with MiXCR, one row per CDR3 protein. The sample carries 730,000 or so distinct CDR3 sequences, around 40% recorded once. The material sequenced was blood. These receptors all come from a woman in her fifties or sixties in good health. The CDR3 runs from the conserved cysteine through the conserved F or W. A D gene is named only where the DNA matches it firmly. Some rows mark clone size as missing; the rest say once, few, many or name a class of expanded clone.

V: TRBV29-1; J: TRBJ2-5; D: TRBD2; size: -; CDR3: CSVNSGRANQETQYF; DNA: TGCAGCGTTAATAGCGGGAGAGCCAACCAAGAGACCCAGTACTTC
V: TRBV12-3/TRBV12-4; J: TRBJ2-1; D: TRBD2; size: -; CDR3: CASSRPGLAYNEQFF; DNA: TGTGCCAGCAGTCGACCGGGACTAGCCTACAATGAGCAGTTCTTC
V: TRBV20-1; J: TRBJ2-1; D: TRBD2; size: few; CDR3: CSARDPLPSGRVSYNEQFF; DNA: TGCAGTGCTAGAGACCCCCTACCTAGCGGGAGAGTCTCCTACAATGAGCAGTTCTTC
V: TRBV29-1; J: TRBJ2-1; D: -; size: few; CDR3: CSGLRSSYNEQFF; DNA: TGCAGTGGTCTCAGGAGCTCCTACAATGAGCAGTTCTTC
V: TRBV5-5; J: TRBJ1-5; D: -; size: -; CDR3: CASSLGVPNQPQHF; DNA: TGTGCCAGCAGCTTGGGTGTTCCCAATCAGCCCCAGCATTTT
V: TRBV12-3/TRBV12-4; J: TRBJ2-5; D: -; size: -; CDR3: CASSLAGNLKETQYF; DNA: TGTGCCAGCAGTTTGGCGGGCAACCTGAAAGAGACCCAGTACTTC
V: TRBV5-4; J: TRBJ2-5; D: TRBD2; size: few; CDR3: CASSAGLAGGIETQYF; DNA: TGTGCCAGCAGCGCGGGACTAGCGGGAGGCATTGAGACCCAGTACTTC
V: TRBV3-1; J: TRBJ2-7; D: -; size: once; CDR3: CASSQRTASYEQYF; DNA: TGTGCCAGCAGCCAACGGACAGCTTCCTACGAGCAGTACTTC
V: TRBV9; J: TRBJ2-7; D: -; size: few; CDR3: CASSENYRFSEQYF; DNA: TGTGCCAGCAGCGAGAACTACAGGTTTAGCGAGCAGTACTTC
V: TRBV5-1; J: TRBJ1-2; D: TRBD1; size: -; CDR3: CASSLTTGQGYTF; DNA: TGCGCCAGCAGCTTGACGACAGGGCAGGGCTACACCTTC
V: TRBV20-1; J: TRBJ2-7; D: TRBD1; size: few; CDR3: CSARDETGMSYEQYF; DNA: TGCAGTGCTAGAGATGAGACAGGGATGTCCTACGAGCAGTACTTC
V: TRBV5-1; J: TRBJ2-1; D: TRBD1; size: -; CDR3: CASSLEVTGEYNEQFF; DNA: TGCGCCAGCAGCTTGGAAGTGACAGGGGAGTACAATGAGCAGTTCTTC
V: TRBV3-1; J: TRBJ1-2; D: TRBD1; size: -; CDR3: CASSLPDRGQTHGYTF; DNA: TGTGCCAGCAGCCTACCTGACAGGGGGCAAACGCATGGCTACACCTTC
V: TRBV12-3/TRBV12-4; J: TRBJ2-5; D: -; size: few; CDR3: CASSTGRERAQETQYF; DNA: TGTGCCAGCAGCACTGGACGGGAAAGGGCTCAAGAGACCCAGTACTTC
V: TRBV7-9; J: TRBJ1-1; D: -; size: few; CDR3: CASSRGPAGWGNTEAFF; DNA: TGTGCCAGCAGCCGGGGACCTGCAGGGTGGGGGAACACTGAAGCTTTCTTT
V: TRBV28; J: TRBJ2-1; D: TRBD1; size: -; CDR3: CASITGTGGQFF; DNA: TGTGCCAGCATTACCGGGACAGGTGGGCAGTTCTTC
V: TRBV5-1; J: TRBJ2-1; D: TRBD2; size: few; CDR3: CASSPFGAGGLNEQFF; DNA: TGCGCCAGCAGCCCTTTCGGAGCGGGAGGCCTGAATGAGCAGTTCTTC
V: TRBV6-2/TRBV6-3; J: TRBJ2-5; D: -; size: -; CDR3: CASSQQVRETQYF; DNA: TGTGCCAGCAGCCAGCAGGTTCGGGAGACCCAGTACTTC
V: TRBV6-2/TRBV6-3; J: TRBJ2-7; D: TRBD1; size: -; CDR3: CASSGDSETYEQYF; DNA: TGTGCCAGCAGTGGGGACAGTGAAACCTACGAGCAGTACTTC
V: TRBV7-3; J: TRBJ1-1; D: -; size: -; CDR3: CASSRNPGNTEAFF; DNA: TGTGCCAGCAGCCGAAATCCAGGGAACACTGAAGCTTTCTTT
V: TRBV5-4; J: TRBJ2-7; D: -; size: few; CDR3: CASSWDAAYEQYF; DNA: TGTGCCAGCAGCTGGGACGCTGCCTACGAGCAGTACTTC
V: TRBV6-1; J: TRBJ2-7; D: -; size: -; CDR3: CASSEGQRANEQYF; DNA: TGTGCCAGCAGTGAAGGGCAAAGGGCCAATGAGCAGTACTTC
V: TRBV7-9; J: TRBJ1-4; D: TRBD1; size: -; CDR3: CASSAGQGAANEKLFF; DNA: TGTGCCAGCAGCGCCGGACAGGGGGCAGCTAATGAAAAACTGTTTTTT
V: TRBV5-1; J: TRBJ2-3; D: -; size: many; CDR3: CASSPRTSSTDTQYF; DNA: TGCGCCAGCAGCCCCCGGACATCATCCACAGATACGCAGTATTTT
V: TRBV28; J: TRBJ1-5; D: -; size: many; CDR3: CASRNNGVYSNQPQHF; DNA: TGTGCCAGCAGAAACAACGGGGTCTATAGCAATCAGCCCCAGCATTTT
V: TRBV6-2/TRBV6-3; J: TRBJ2-4; D: -; size: -; CDR3: CASSYSRVEGIQYF; DNA: TGTGCCAGCAGTTACTCTAGGGTCGAGGGGATTCAGTACTTC
V: TRBV24-1; J: TRBJ2-5; D: TRBD2; size: -; CDR3: CATSDFVTSGRAGGETQYF; DNA: TGTGCCACCAGTGATTTCGTGACTAGCGGGAGGGCCGGGGGAGAGACCCAGTACTTC
V: TRBV6-2/TRBV6-3; J: TRBJ1-5; D: -; size: few; CDR3: CASKRDSNQPQHF; DNA: TGTGCCAGCAAGAGGGATAGCAATCAGCCCCAGCATTTT